The 4 T cell receptor beta chains below all came from one sample that was sequenced in a study of cytomegalovirus exposure and HLA in healthy donors. The PCR had 60 Vbeta and 13 Jbeta primers. Sequencing used immunoSEQ multiplex PCR; TCRdb keeps in-frame clones, though not all of them. This sample's clone table lists about 210,000 clones. The sample taken for sequencing was PBMCs. These receptor sequences come from a woman between 25 and 40 years old in good health and CMV-seropositive.

The gene calls are TRBV6-4 and TRBJ2-7; TRBD1 aligns across 8 bases. The germline gives CDR1 MRHNA, CDR2 SNTAGT. The junction had 9 bases not matched to a gene; V was cut back by 2 bases and J by 6 bases. CDR3 size: 15 residues. CDR3 in DNA: TGTGCCAGCAGTGACCCGGACAGGGTGTGGGGCGAGCAGTACTTC. This gives the protein CASSDPDRVWGEQYF.

The chain links TRBV5-1 to TRBJ2-2, with a tentative D call TRBD1 (6 bases). The CDR3 is 15 residues long. V was clipped by 4 bases and J by 7 bases, with 17 bases between them. Germline values: CDR1 SGHRS, CDR2 YFSETQ. The CDR3 reads CASSPGQSEGGELFF. The CDR3 coding sequence is TGCGCCAGCAGCCCAGGACAGAGTGAAGGCGGGGAGCTGTTTTTT.

The chain uses TRBV4-1 and TRBJ1-2, with a weak D call TRBD1 (6 bases). The V gene lost 4 bases and the J gene lost 4 bases, with 22 bases spanning the gap. Per germline, CDR1 MGHRA and CDR2 YSYEKL. The CDR3 has 17 amino acids. The CDR3 spells CASSLPSGAGSSYGYTF. The CDR3 coding sequence is TGCGCCAGCAGCCTTCCTTCAGGGGCAGGGAGTTCCTATGGCTACACCTTC.

The chain joins TRBV5-1 to TRBJ2-5; perhaps TRBD1 as D (5 bases). The germline V gene encodes CDR1 SGHRS and CDR2 YFSETQ. Between the trimmed V and J ends, which lost 0 bases and 2 bases, there was a span of 14 bases. The CDR3 runs 16 residues. CDR3 in amino acids: CASSLAVSGPQETQYF. CDR3 DNA sequence: TGCGCCAGCAGCTTGGCCGTTTCAGGGCCTCAAGAGACCCAGTACTTC.